A single sample is the source of the 21 T cell receptor beta chains below, sequenced in a study of Graves' ophthalmopathy and Graves' hyperthyroidism. Amplified TCR beta CDR3 regions were obtained using RNA transcripts as template. HTBI-primed RT-PCR formed the first round, and a multiplex PCR formed the second. TCRdb called the multiplex PCR reads again in MiXCR, with one record for every CDR3 protein. The data show more than 300,000 distinct CDR3 sequences, just over 15% seen once. Material for sequencing was peripheral blood. The receptors come from a woman aged 18-35 years with stable Graves' hyperthyroidism.

This clonotype was recorded at least ten times. The rearrangement links TRBV25-1 to TRBJ1-5; D perhaps matches TRBD1 (6 bases). The CDR3 totals 15 residues. Germline V gives CDR1 MGHDK, CDR2 SYGVNS. V lost 3 bases and J 0 bases, leaving 9 bases between the germline ends. CDR3 in amino acids: CASSDGTLSNQPQHF. The CDR3 bases are TGTGCCAGCAGTGACGGGACACTTAGCAATCAGCCCCAGCATTTT.

This clonotype was counted a few times. V gene TRBV12-3 or TRBV12-4 combines with J gene TRBJ2-5; D uncertain. Trimming removed 7 bases from V and 3 bases from J, with 21 bases in between. This CDR3 has 16 residues. The CDR3 DNA reads TGTGCCAGCACCTCCGTGGGATTCACCCCCGAAGAGACCCAGTACTTC. It codes for CASTSVGFTPEETQYF.

This clonotype was seen ten or more times. The chain couples TRBV12-3 or TRBV12-4 to TRBJ1-1; D is perhaps TRBD1 (6 bases). With 3 bases removed from V and 1 base from J, the gap between germline ends came to 12 bases. The CDR3 runs to 15 residues. The CDR3 sequence is CASSLWGLRNTEAFF. The CDR3 DNA sequence: TGTGCCAGCAGTTTGTGGGGGCTCCGGAACACTGAAGCTTTCTTT.

In this sample, this clonotype turned up many times. J is TRBJ2-7 and V is TRBV7-2; no definite D call. Germline V lookup: CDR1 SGHTA, CDR2 FQGNSA. The CDR3 has 13 amino acids. The V end was cut by 5 bases, the J end by 3 bases, with 11 bases between. The CDR3 region is CASSPPRSYEQYF. CDR3 nucleotides: TGTGCCAGCAGCCCCCCGAGGAGCTACGAGCAGTACTTC.

Only a few counts were recorded for this clonotype. The chain joins TRBV6-5 to TRBJ1-1; D is unresolved. The germline gives CDR1 MNHEY, CDR2 SVGAGI. The CDR3 sequence is 14 residues long. Deletions cut 2 bases from V and 0 bases from J, with 7 bases between. CDR3 bases: TGTGCCAGCAGTTACCGACGGTTGAACACTGAAGCTTTCTTT. Translation: CASSYRRLNTEAFF.

The chain employs TRBV6-2 or TRBV6-3 and TRBJ1-5, with D uncertain. The CDR3 is made up of 13 amino acids. Trimming removed 0 bases at V and 6 bases at J, with 6 bases between. The germline gives CDR1 MNHEY, CDR2 SVGEGT. This CDR3 reads CASSYSLTQPQHF. The CDR3, as DNA: TGTGCCAGCAGTTACTCACTTACTCAGCCCCAGCATTTT.

This clonotype was recorded many times. The chain has TRBV7-3 and TRBJ1-1; TRBD1 matches 9 bases. V shed 5 bases, J shed 4 bases, and the junction held 14 bases outside the gene matches. The CDR3 spans 17 residues. Germline lookup yields CDR1 SGHTA and CDR2 FQGTGA. The CDR3 reads CASSDAGTGPRGTEAFF. The CDR3 coding sequence is TGTGCCAGCAGCGACGCCGGGACAGGGCCTCGGGGCACTGAAGCTTTCTTT. Combining the CDR3 with reference TRBV7-3 and TRBJ1-1 gives the whole variable domain GAGVSQTPSNKVTEKGKYVELRCDPISGHTALYWYRQSLGQGPEFLIYFQGTGAADDSGLPNDRFFAVRPEGSVSTLKIQRTERGDSAVYLCASSDAGTGPRGTEAFFGQGTRLTVV.

The sample holds many counts of this clonotype. This chain connects TRBV4-1 to TRBJ1-6; D gene uncertain. There are 12 residues in the CDR3. Germline CDR1 reads MGHRA; CDR2 reads YSYEKL. Deletions cut 4 bases from V and 7 bases from J, with 5 bases between. The CDR3 DNA reads as TGCGCCAGCAGCCTACCCAATTCACCCCTCCACTTT. This translates into CASSLPNSPLHF.

This clonotype occurred many times. Its ends do not fully match the called genes, so a read error is possible. The chain couples TRBV15 to TRBJ2-7; a weak D match, TRBD1 (5 bases). CDR3 length equals 11 residues. The germline V gene encodes CDR1 LNHNV and CDR2 YYDKDF (reference sequence). This chain's CDR3 is CATSTGHERYF. The CDR3, as DNA: TGTGCCACCAGCACCGGACACGAGCGGTACTTC.

This clonotype was observed at least ten times. The chain recombines TRBV9 with TRBJ1-5; the match to TRBD1 covers 8 bases. Trimming removed 3 bases from V and 0 bases from J; junction bases left unmatched: 14. This CDR3 has 19 residues. Germline assignment: CDR1 SGDLS and CDR2 YYNGEE. Here the CDR3 DNA reads TGTGCCAGCAGCGGAAGTGCCGGGACAGGACCATATAGCAATCAGCCCCAGCATTTT. Its protein product is CASSGSAGTGPYSNQPQHF.

This clonotype occurred many times. J is TRBJ1-2 and V is TRBV9; no definite D call. Trimming removed 4 bases from V and 2 bases from J, with 9 bases in between. The CDR3 is made up of 13 amino acids. Looked up from germline, CDR1 is SGDLS and CDR2 is YYNGEE. CDR3: CASSTEVNYGYTF. The CDR3 DNA is TGTGCCAGCAGCACGGAGGTGAACTATGGCTACACCTTC.

This clonotype was recorded many times. The junction shows a germline mismatch at one end, possibly a read error. This chain connects TRBV6-2 or TRBV6-3 to TRBJ2-4, with D possibly called TRBD1 or TRBD2 (5 bases each). The CDR3 totals 15 residues. CDR1 is MNHEY and CDR2 is SVGEGT in the germline V gene. Written as DNA, the CDR3 is TGTGCCAGCAGCCCCCCGGGCAGGGAGAGTGTCATTAAGTACTTC. Residues: CASSPPGRESVIKYF.

There are a few counts of this clonotype. The chain uses TRBV7-8 and TRBJ2-5; D not resolved. Germline-derived CDR1 and CDR2 are SGHVS and FQNEAQ. V was shortened by 5 bases and J by 2 bases, with 9 bases between the two germline ends. The CDR3 contains 13 residues. The CDR3 bases are TGTGCCAGCAGCGAGGTACGGCAAGAGACCCAGTACTTC. Translating it yields CASSEVRQETQYF.

This clonotype has ten or more counts. This sequence joins TRBV20-1 and TRBJ1-2; no clear D gene. Germline assignment: CDR1 DFQATT and CDR2 SNEGSKA (reference sequence). Trimming cost V 0 bases and J 7 bases, with 18 bases left between them. The CDR3 is made up of 15 amino acids. In nucleotides, the CDR3 is TGCAGTGCTAGAGATTGGAGGGATCGTGTACCTGGCTACACCTTC. Translated, it gives CSARDWRDRVPGYTF.

There are many counts of this clonotype. The gene calls are TRBV20-1 and TRBJ1-1; 8 bases line up with TRBD1. J gave up 3 bases and V 6 bases, and 6 bases lay outside the gene matches. The germline gives CDR1 DFQATT, CDR2 SNEGSKA (reference sequence). CDR3 size: 13 residues. As DNA, the CDR3 is TGCAGTGCCGGCAGGGGGCGTTACACTGAAGCTTTCTTT. Protein sequence: CSAGRGRYTEAFF.

This clonotype has a count of ten or more. The chain links TRBV2 to TRBJ1-2, with a weak D call TRBD1 (6 bases). CDR1 is SNHLY and CDR2 is FYNNEI in the germline V gene. Trimming took off 6 bases at V and 4 bases at J, with 12 bases between the two ends. The CDR3 loop spans 13 amino acids. This CDR3 reads CASRLQGSYGYTF. In DNA form, the CDR3 reads TGTGCCAGCAGGTTACAGGGTAGCTATGGCTACACCTTC.

This clonotype was observed at least ten times. V usage is TRBV6-5 and J usage is TRBJ1-1; 8 positions match TRBD1. The ends lost 2 bases at V and 11 bases at J; junction bases unmatched: 7. This CDR3 is 13 amino acids long. In germline, CDR1 is MNHEY, CDR2 SVGAGI. The CDR3 spells CASSYNPRDRAFF. The CDR3, as DNA: TGTGCCAGCAGTTACAATCCCCGGGACAGGGCTTTCTTT.

At least ten counts were recorded for this clonotype. CDR3 region: CASSHSTGVGYTF. DNA for the CDR3: TGTGCCAGCAGCCATTCTACAGGGGTTGGCTACACCTTC. V usage is TRBV12-3 or TRBV12-4 and J usage is TRBJ1-2; 7 bases fit TRBD1. CDR3 length equals 13 residues. After removal of 6 bases from V and 7 bases from J, the junction contained 8 bases not matched to a gene.

This clonotype has ten or more counts. The chain carries TRBV25-1 and TRBJ2-5, with unresolved D. The CDR3 is 14 amino acids. The germline V and J ends were trimmed by 2 bases and 0 bases, with 7 bases remaining between them. Germline-derived CDR1 and CDR2 are MGHDK and SYGVNS. The CDR3 loop is CASSENRDQETQYF. In DNA form, the CDR3 reads TGTGCCAGCAGTGAAAACAGAGACCAAGAGACCCAGTACTTC. Full variable domain (missing parts from reference TRBV25-1 and TRBJ2-5): EADIYQTPRYLVIGTGKKITLECSQTMGHDKMYWYQQDPGMELHLIHYSYGVNSTEKGDLSSESTVSRIRTEHFPLTLESARPSHTSQYLCASSENRDQETQYFGPGTRLLVL.

Ten or more counts support this clonotype. The chain combines TRBV7-6 with TRBJ2-5; no firm D call. CDR1 SGHVS and CDR2 FNYEAQ come from the germline V gene. V lost 6 bases and J lost 5, with 10 bases in between. The CDR3 is made up of 12 amino acids. The CDR3 DNA reads TGTGCCAGCAGACCACCCTCGGAGACCCAGTACTTC. Its protein product is CASRPPSETQYF.

Many counts were recorded for this clonotype. The chain joins TRBV28 to TRBJ1-6, with TRBD1 matching 7 bases. The germline V gene has CDR1 MDHEN and CDR2 SYDVKM. CDR3 size: 16 residues. With V trimmed by 2 bases and J by 4 bases, 5 bases remained unmatched. The CDR3 sequence: CASSLIGQAYNSPLHF. CDR3 sequence (DNA): TGTGCCAGCAGTTTAATCGGACAGGCTTATAATTCACCCCTCCACTTT.